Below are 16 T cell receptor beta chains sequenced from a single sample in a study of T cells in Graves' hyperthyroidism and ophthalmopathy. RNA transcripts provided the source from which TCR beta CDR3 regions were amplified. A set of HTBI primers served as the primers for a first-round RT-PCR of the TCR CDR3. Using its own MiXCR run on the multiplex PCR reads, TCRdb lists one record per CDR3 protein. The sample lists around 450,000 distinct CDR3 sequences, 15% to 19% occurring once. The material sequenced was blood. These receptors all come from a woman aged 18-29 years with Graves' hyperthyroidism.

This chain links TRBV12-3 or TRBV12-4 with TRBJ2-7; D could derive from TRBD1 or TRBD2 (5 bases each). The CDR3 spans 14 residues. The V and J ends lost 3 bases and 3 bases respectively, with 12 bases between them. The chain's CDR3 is CASSLGTALYEQYF. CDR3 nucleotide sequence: TGTGCCAGCAGTTTGGGGACGGCACTCTACGAGCAGTACTTC.

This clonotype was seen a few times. The CDR3 DNA follows: TGTGCCAGCAGTTCGACAATTAACTATGGCTACACCTTC. This translates into CASSSTINYGYTF. This chain joins TRBV27 and TRBJ1-2, with D unresolved. Trimming took 4 bases from V and 1 from J, leaving 7 bases between them. The germline gives CDR1 MNHEY, CDR2 SMNVEV (reference sequence). This CDR3 has 13 amino acids.

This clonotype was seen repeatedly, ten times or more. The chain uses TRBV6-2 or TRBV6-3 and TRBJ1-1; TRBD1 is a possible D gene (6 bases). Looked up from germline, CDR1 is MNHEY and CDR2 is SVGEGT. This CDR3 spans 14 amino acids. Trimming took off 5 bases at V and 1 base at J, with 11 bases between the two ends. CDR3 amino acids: CASSQTGPNTEAFF. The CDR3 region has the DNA TGTGCCAGCAGTCAGACAGGACCGAACACTGAAGCTTTCTTT.

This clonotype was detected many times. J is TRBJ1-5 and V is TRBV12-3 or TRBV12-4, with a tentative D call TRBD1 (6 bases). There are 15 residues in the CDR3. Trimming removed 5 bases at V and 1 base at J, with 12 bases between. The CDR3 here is CASSPRGASNQPQHF. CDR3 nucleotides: TGTGCCAGCAGTCCTCGGGGGGCCAGCAATCAGCCCCAGCATTTT.

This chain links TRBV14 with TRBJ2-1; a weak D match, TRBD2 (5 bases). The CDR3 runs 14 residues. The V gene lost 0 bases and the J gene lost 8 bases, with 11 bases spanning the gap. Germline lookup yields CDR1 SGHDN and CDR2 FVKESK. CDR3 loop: CASSQDRPSYEQFF. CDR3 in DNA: TGTGCCAGCAGCCAAGATAGGCCTAGCTATGAGCAGTTCTTC.

CDR3 region: CASSPGVYNEQFF. The CDR3 DNA reads as TGTGCCAGCAGCCCCGGGGTCTACAATGAGCAGTTCTTC. The chain combines TRBV7-3 with TRBJ2-1, with D perhaps matching TRBD2 (5 bases). V was pared by 5 bases and J by 3 bases, with 8 bases between. CDR1 and CDR2 (germline): SGHTA, FQGTGA. The CDR3 loop spans 13 amino acids. Full variable domain (rest looked up from reference TRBV7-3 and TRBJ2-1): GAGVSQTPSNKVTEKGKYVELRCDPISGHTALYWYRQSLGQGPEFLIYFQGTGAADDSGLPNDRFFAVRPEGSVSTLKIQRTERGDSAVYLCASSPGVYNEQFFGPGTRLTVL.

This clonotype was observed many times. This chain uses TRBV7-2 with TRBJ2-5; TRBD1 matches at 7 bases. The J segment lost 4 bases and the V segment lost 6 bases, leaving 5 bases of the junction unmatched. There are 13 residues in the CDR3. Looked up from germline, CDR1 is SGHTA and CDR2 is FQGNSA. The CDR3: CASSTGVGETQYF. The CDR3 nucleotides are TGTGCCAGCAGTACAGGGGTCGGAGAGACCCAGTACTTC.

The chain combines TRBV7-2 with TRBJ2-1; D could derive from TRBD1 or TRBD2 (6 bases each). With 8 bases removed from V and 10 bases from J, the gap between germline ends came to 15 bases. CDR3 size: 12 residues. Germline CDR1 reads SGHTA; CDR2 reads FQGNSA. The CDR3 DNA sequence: TGTGCCAGCCGCATGGGGGCGGGAGAGCAGTTCTTC. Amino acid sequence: CASRMGAGEQFF.

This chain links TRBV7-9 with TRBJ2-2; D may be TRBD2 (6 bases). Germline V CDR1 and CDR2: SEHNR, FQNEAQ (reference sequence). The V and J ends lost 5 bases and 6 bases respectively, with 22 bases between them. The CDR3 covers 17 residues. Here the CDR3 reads CASSPPLGGPRAGELFF. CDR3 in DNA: TGTGCCAGCAGCCCCCCCCTCGGAGGGCCCCGGGCCGGGGAGCTGTTTTTT.

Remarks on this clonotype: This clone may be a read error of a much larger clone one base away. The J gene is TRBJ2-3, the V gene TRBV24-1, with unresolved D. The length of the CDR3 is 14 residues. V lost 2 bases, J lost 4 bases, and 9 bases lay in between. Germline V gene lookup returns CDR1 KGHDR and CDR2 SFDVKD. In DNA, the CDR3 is TGTGCCACCAGTGATTCTCCGGGCGCAGATACGCAGTATTTT. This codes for CATSDSPGADTQYF.

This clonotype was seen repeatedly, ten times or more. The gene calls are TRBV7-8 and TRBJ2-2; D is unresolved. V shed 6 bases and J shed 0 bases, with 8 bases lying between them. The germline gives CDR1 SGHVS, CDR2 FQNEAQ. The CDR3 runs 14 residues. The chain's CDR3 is CASRVTPNTGELFF. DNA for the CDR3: TGTGCCAGCAGAGTGACTCCGAACACCGGGGAGCTGTTTTTT.

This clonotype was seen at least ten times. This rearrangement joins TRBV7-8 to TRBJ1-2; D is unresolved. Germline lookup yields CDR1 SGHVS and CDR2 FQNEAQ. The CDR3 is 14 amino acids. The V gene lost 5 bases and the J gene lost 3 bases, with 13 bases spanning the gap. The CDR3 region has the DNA TGTGCCAGCAGCCTTCAGACATGGGACTATGGCTACACCTTC. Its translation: CASSLQTWDYGYTF.

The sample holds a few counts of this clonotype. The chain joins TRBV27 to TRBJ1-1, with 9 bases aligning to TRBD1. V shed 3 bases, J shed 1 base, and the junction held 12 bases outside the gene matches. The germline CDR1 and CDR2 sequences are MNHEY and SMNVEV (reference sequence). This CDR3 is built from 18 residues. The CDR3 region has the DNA TGTGCCAGCAGTTTCTCAGGACAGGGGATACGACGGAACACTGAAGCTTTCTTT. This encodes CASSFSGQGIRRNTEAFF.

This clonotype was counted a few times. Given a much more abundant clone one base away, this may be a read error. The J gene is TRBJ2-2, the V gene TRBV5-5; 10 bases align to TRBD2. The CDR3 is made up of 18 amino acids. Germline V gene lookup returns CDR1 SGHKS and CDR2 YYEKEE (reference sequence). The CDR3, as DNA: TGTACCAGCAGCTCCCGGCTAGCGGGAGCTTCGAACACCGGGGAGCTGTTTTTT. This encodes CTSSSRLAGASNTGELFF.

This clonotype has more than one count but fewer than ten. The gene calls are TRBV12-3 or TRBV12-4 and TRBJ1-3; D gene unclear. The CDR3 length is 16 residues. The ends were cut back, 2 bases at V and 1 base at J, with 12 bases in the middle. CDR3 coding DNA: TGTGCCAGCAGTTTATCGTGGGAAGGTTCTGGAAACACCATATATTTT. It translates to CASSLSWEGSGNTIYF.

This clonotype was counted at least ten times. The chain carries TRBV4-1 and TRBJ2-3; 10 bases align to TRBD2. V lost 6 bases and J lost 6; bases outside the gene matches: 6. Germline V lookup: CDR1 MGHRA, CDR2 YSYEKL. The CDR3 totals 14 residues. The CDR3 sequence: CASRQRGGLDTQYF. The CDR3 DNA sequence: TGCGCCAGCAGACAGCGGGGGGGCCTTGATACGCAGTATTTT.